These 30 T cell receptor beta chains originate from one sample sequenced in a study of blood T cell repertoires in COVID-19. Sequencing used immunoSEQ multiplex PCR; TCRdb keeps in-frame clones, though not all of them. Of fewer than 450,000 clones in the sample, 88% were seen once. Specimen: PBMCs or T cells enriched from blood (not recorded which). These TCRs come from a woman aged 18-35 years who had recovered from COVID-19.

V and J are TRBV7-8 and TRBJ1-4, with 8 bases fitting TRBD1. Germline V CDR1 and CDR2: SGHVS, FQNEAQ. This CDR3 spans 20 amino acids. After removal of 4 bases from V and 0 bases from J, the junction contained 16 bases not matched to a gene. The CDR3 here is CASSSEGQGNQRATNEKLFF. CDR3 DNA: TGTGCCAGCAGCTCGGAAGGACAGGGCAACCAACGTGCAACTAATGAAAAACTGTTTTTT. Supplemented by reference TRBV7-8 and TRBJ1-4, the full variable domain reads GAGVSQSPRYKVAKRGQDVALRCDPISGHVSLFWYQQALGQGPEFLTYFQNEAQLDKSGLPSDRFFAERPEGSVSTLKIQRTQQEDSAVYLCASSSEGQGNQRATNEKLFFGSGTQLSVL.

The chain carries TRBV5-6 and TRBJ2-5; 8 bases align to TRBD1. The V gene end was trimmed by 4 bases and the J gene end by 4 bases; junction bases not matched to a gene: 3. CDR3 length: 13 residues. Germline V gene lookup returns CDR1 SGHDT and CDR2 YYEEEE. CDR3 protein: CASSTGTGETQYF. As DNA, the CDR3 is TGTGCCAGCAGCACCGGGACAGGAGAGACCCAGTACTTC.

This chain connects TRBV6-1 to TRBJ2-5; D perhaps matches TRBD1 (6 bases). Germline loops: CDR1 MNHNS, CDR2 SASEGT. The CDR3 contains 14 residues. Trimming stripped 3 bases from V and 4 bases from J, with 12 bases between. This CDR3 is CASSDWGPPETQYF. CDR3 DNA sequence: TGTGCCAGCAGTGATTGGGGGCCCCCAGAGACCCAGTACTTC.

This chain joins TRBV27 and TRBJ2-5; TRBD2 aligns across 8 bases. Looked up from germline, CDR1 is MNHEY and CDR2 is SMNVEV (reference sequence). This CDR3 region has 16 residues. V lost 6 bases to trimming and J lost 2 bases; unmatched junction nucleotides: 11. CDR3 sequence: CASSSRGAGGQETQYF. CDR3 in DNA: TGTGCCAGCAGCTCGCGAGGTGCGGGGGGACAAGAGACCCAGTACTTC.

The chain is built from TRBV5-4 and TRBJ2-1, with 13 bases that match TRBD2. Germline values: CDR1 SGHNT, CDR2 YYREEE (reference sequence). The CDR3 is 15 residues long. V dropped 4 bases and J dropped 10; count of bases not matched to a gene: 8. Here the CDR3 reads CASSPHGTSGEEQFF. CDR3 nucleotides: TGTGCCAGCAGCCCCCACGGGACTAGCGGGGAGGAGCAGTTCTTC.

The chain is built from TRBV11-2 and TRBJ2-5; 15 nucleotides line up with TRBD2. Germline-derived CDR1 and CDR2 are SGHAT and FQNNGV. The junction had 4 bases not matched to a gene; V was cut back by 1 base and J by 4 bases. The CDR3 totals 17 residues. The CDR3, as DNA: TGTGCCAGCAGCTTAGGGACTAGCGGGGGGGCCGTAGAGACCCAGTACTTC. It specifies CASSLGTSGGAVETQYF.

The chain employs TRBV4-2 and TRBJ1-3; tentative D call: TRBD1 (5 bases). V shed 4 bases and J shed 2 bases, with 15 bases lying between them. Germline CDR1 LGHNA, CDR2 YNFKEQ. The CDR3 contains 16 residues. CDR3 residues: CASSPVGGITGNTIYF. CDR3 in DNA: TGTGCCAGCAGCCCAGTTGGGGGGATAACTGGAAACACCATATATTTT.

The chain couples TRBV4-1 to TRBJ2-1; 8 bases are shared with TRBD2. CDR3 length: 20 residues. The ends lost 1 base at V and 6 bases at J; junction bases unmatched: 20. The V gene's germline CDR1 is MGHRA and CDR2 YSYEKL. In DNA form, the CDR3 reads TGCGCCAGCAGCCAAGTCGTCGGGGGGGCCCGTCCCCGGGACCCCAATGAGCAGTTCTTC. Its translation is CASSQVVGGARPRDPNEQFF.

The chain links TRBV20-1 to TRBJ1-1, with D possibly matching TRBD1 (6 bases). The CDR3 loop spans 15 amino acids. Trimming removed 3 bases from V and 0 bases from J, with 14 bases in between. In germline, CDR1 is DFQATT, CDR2 SNEGSKA (reference sequence). The CDR3 DNA reads as TGCAGTGCTAGTAATGACAGGATCATGAACACTGAAGCTTTCTTT. Translation: CSASNDRIMNTEAFF.

The V call is TRBV4-3, the J call TRBJ2-1; D not resolved. There are 13 residues in the CDR3. V was shortened by 5 bases and J by 0 bases, with 5 bases between the two germline ends. Germline V gene sequence: CDR1 LGHNA, CDR2 YSLEER. DNA for the CDR3: TGCGCCAGCAGCTTCAGCTCCTACAATGAGCAGTTCTTC. The encoded protein is CASSFSSYNEQFF.

V usage is TRBV14 and J usage is TRBJ1-3; D gene unclear. CDR1 and CDR2 from the germline V gene are SGHDN and FVKESK. Trimming left V 6 bases short and J 0 bases short, with 3 bases between. There are 12 residues in the CDR3. CDR3: CASRASGNTIYF. CDR3 sequence (DNA): TGTGCCAGCAGGGCCTCTGGAAACACCATATATTTT.

This chain links TRBV13 with TRBJ2-1, with TRBD2 matching over 10 bases. CDR1 and CDR2 (germline): PRHDT, FYEKMQ (reference sequence). Germline trimming cut 6 bases from V and 5 bases from J; bases unmatched to any gene: 4. The CDR3 is 14 residues long. CDR3 in DNA: TGTGCCAGCAGGATTGGACTAGCGGACAATGAGCAGTTCTTC. Translation gives CASRIGLADNEQFF.

The chain joins TRBV4-2 to TRBJ2-1; tentative D call: TRBD2 (6 bases). The CDR3 is 16 amino acids. Germline CDR1 and CDR2: LGHNA and YNFKEQ. Between the trimmed V and J ends, which lost 3 bases and 0 bases, there was a span of 12 bases. CDR3 coding DNA: TGTGCCAGCAGCCAGGTTAGCGGCTACTCCTACAATGAGCAGTTCTTC. Its protein is CASSQVSGYSYNEQFF.

This chain links TRBV6-1 with TRBJ1-5; D is undetermined. Germline V CDR1 and CDR2: MNHNS, SASEGT. The CDR3 covers 16 residues. V was pared by 3 bases and J by 1 base, with 13 bases between. The CDR3 reads CASSDSGSWSNQPQHF. The CDR3 DNA is TGTGCCAGCAGTGATTCGGGGAGTTGGAGCAATCAGCCCCAGCATTTT.

V and J are TRBV11-2 and TRBJ1-2, with D possibly being TRBD1 (6 bases). The CDR3 has 13 amino acids. Trimming shortened V by 5 bases and J by 2 bases, and 9 bases separated the two germline ends. Germline values: CDR1 SGHAT, CDR2 FQNNGV. This CDR3 reads CASSRDINYGYTF. DNA of the CDR3: TGTGCCAGCAGCCGGGACATCAACTATGGCTACACCTTC.

The chain recombines TRBV4-1 with TRBJ1-2; 9 bases line up with TRBD1. Germline CDR1 and CDR2: MGHRA and YSYEKL. The CDR3 has 15 residues. J was trimmed by 6 bases and V by 3 bases; bases with no gene match: 8. The CDR3 DNA reads TGCGCCAGCAGCCATGAACAGGGGGCCAGGGATGGCTACACCTTC. Translating gives CASSHEQGARDGYTF.

This chain joins TRBV14 and TRBJ2-7, with a possible D match to TRBD1 (7 bases). Between the trimmed V and J ends, which lost 2 bases and 6 bases, there was a span of 14 bases. The CDR3 covers 14 residues. Germline loops: CDR1 SGHDN, CDR2 FVKESK. In DNA form, the CDR3 reads TGTGCCAGCAGCCAAACGCGGGACAGCCCCGAGCAGTACTTC. Its translation: CASSQTRDSPEQYF. The whole variable domain, filled in from reference TRBV14 and TRBJ2-7, reads EAGVTQFPSHSVIEKGQTVTLRCDPISGHDNLYWYRRVMGKEIKFLLHFVKESKQDESGMPNNRFLAERTGGTYSTLKVQPAELEDSGVYFCASSQTRDSPEQYFGPGTRLTVT.

This clone was seen only once. V and J are TRBV5-6 and TRBJ1-2; 8 bases are shared with TRBD1. In germline, CDR1 is SGHDT, CDR2 YYEEEE. This CDR3 spans 16 amino acids. Trimming removed 3 bases from V and 4 bases from J; junction bases left unmatched: 11. DNA for the CDR3: TGTGCCAGCAGCTGGATGACAGGGGAAGGTGGCTATGGCTACACCTTC. This codes for CASSWMTGEGGYGYTF.

This sequence joins TRBV3-1 (or the pseudogene TRBV3-2) and TRBJ2-7, with D possibly TRBD2 on 7 matching bases. Trimming removed 2 bases at V and 4 bases at J, with 12 bases between. Germline V gene lookup returns CDR1 LGHDT and CDR2 YNNKEL (reference sequence). The CDR3 extends over 14 amino acids. The CDR3 region has the DNA TGTGCCAGCAGCCAACGGGGGGCTCAGTACGAGCAGTACTTC. This encodes CASSQRGAQYEQYF.

The chain employs TRBV15 and TRBJ2-3; maybe TRBD1 (5 bases). V was trimmed by 9 bases and J by 5 bases, leaving 12 bases between them. The germline V gene encodes CDR1 LNHNV and CDR2 YYDKDF (reference sequence). CDR3 size: 12 residues. In DNA form, the CDR3 reads TGTGCCACGGGCAGGGCTAAAGATACGCAGTATTTT. Translating it yields CATGRAKDTQYF.

A single count supports this clone. The rearrangement uses TRBV28 and TRBJ1-2; D gene ambiguous. This CDR3 contains 13 residues. Germline loops: CDR1 MDHEN, CDR2 SYDVKM. Between the trimmed V and J ends, which lost 6 bases and 7 bases, there was a span of 15 bases. The CDR3 is CASRTRGRGGYTF. The CDR3 region has the DNA TGTGCCAGCAGGACGCGAGGGCGGGGTGGCTACACCTTC.

This chain uses TRBV28 with TRBJ1-2, with TRBD1 matching over 7 bases. V dropped 7 bases and J dropped 8; count of bases not matched to a gene: 19. The CDR3 runs to 16 residues. Germline V gene lookup returns CDR1 MDHEN and CDR2 SYDVKM. CDR3 coding DNA: TGTGCCAGCACCTACACCGGGACAGTTAACCTATACGGCTACACCTTC. Its translation: CASTYTGTVNLYGYTF.

The rearrangement links TRBV6-6 to TRBJ1-5; D unresolved. Germline CDR1 reads MNHNY; CDR2 reads SVGAGI (reference sequence). The CDR3 contains 12 residues. V gave up 6 bases and J gave up 3 bases, with 6 bases separating them. CDR3 DNA: TGTGCCAGCAGCTCTCCCAATCAGCCCCAGCATTTT. This encodes CASSSPNQPQHF.

This chain uses TRBV7-2 with TRBJ1-6; no reliable D call. The CDR3 is 16 residues long. Deletions cut 5 bases from V and 9 bases from J, with 20 bases between. CDR1 and CDR2 from the germline V gene are SGHTA and FQGNSA. The CDR3 region has the DNA TGTGCCAGCAGCCCCCTAGAGGGAGGGCTTGGTTCACCCCTCCACTTT. Translation gives CASSPLEGGLGSPLHF.

This rearrangement joins TRBV6-5 to TRBJ1-1, with D hard to call. The CDR3 covers 14 residues. Per germline, CDR1 MNHEY and CDR2 SVGAGI. Between the trimmed V and J ends, which lost 2 bases and 0 bases, there was a span of 7 bases. The CDR3 nucleotides are TGTGCCAGCAGTTACACGGGAATGAACACTGAAGCTTTCTTT. It translates to CASSYTGMNTEAFF.

The chain employs TRBV11-3 and TRBJ2-5; 10 nucleotides line up with TRBD2. This CDR3 contains 16 residues. The ends lost 4 bases at V and 0 bases at J; junction bases unmatched: 5. Per germline, CDR1 SGHNT and CDR2 YENEEA. The CDR3 nucleotides read TGTGCCAGCAGCTCGGGTAGCGGGGGGTACCAAGAGACCCAGTACTTC. Protein: CASSSGSGGYQETQYF. Full variable domain (rest looked up from reference TRBV11-3 and TRBJ2-5): EAGVVQSPRYKIIEKKQPVAFWCNPISGHNTLYWYLQNLGQGPELLIRYENEEAVDDSQLPKDRFSAERLKGVDSTLKIQPAELGDSAVYLCASSSGSGGYQETQYFGPGTRLLVL.

This chain uses TRBV4-2 with TRBJ1-5, with D perhaps TRBD1 (6 bases). The V gene's germline CDR1 is LGHNA and CDR2 YNFKEQ. Deletions cut 3 bases from V and 0 bases from J, with 12 bases between. The CDR3 sequence is 16 residues long. CDR3 amino acids: CASSQGDRYSNQPQHF. For the CDR3, the DNA is TGTGCCAGCAGCCAGGGAGACAGGTATAGCAATCAGCCCCAGCATTTT.

The V gene is TRBV28, the J gene TRBJ1-6; 7 nucleotides align to TRBD1. CDR1 and CDR2 from the germline V gene are MDHEN and SYDVKM. V dropped 6 bases and J dropped 6; count of bases not matched to a gene: 14. This CDR3 comprises 17 residues. The CDR3 region is CASSLWSKGATNSPLHF. The DNA of the CDR3 is TGTGCCAGCAGCCTCTGGTCAAAGGGGGCGACTAATTCACCCCTCCACTTT.

The V gene is TRBV2, the J gene TRBJ1-1, with TRBD1 identical over 7 bases. CDR1 and CDR2 from the germline V gene are SNHLY and FYNNEI. Trimming removed 6 bases from V and 2 bases from J; junction bases left unmatched: 3. The CDR3 is 13 residues long. The DNA for the CDR3 is TGTGCCAGCAGCCGGGACAGTAACACTGAAGCTTTCTTT. It codes for CASSRDSNTEAFF.

This sequence joins TRBV10-3 and TRBJ1-2; 10 bases are shared with TRBD1. Trimming at V came to 7 bases and at J to 6 bases, leaving 11 bases not matched to a gene. This CDR3 comprises 15 residues. Germline V gene data show CDR1 as ENHRY and CDR2 as SYGVKD. The CDR3 nucleotides read TGTGCCATCATCTCCTCCGGGACAGGGGTTAATGGCTACACCTTC. It specifies CAIISSGTGVNGYTF.